The sequence of this T cell receptor beta chain was determined in a study of a mutant IDH1 vaccine in newly diagnosed glioma. Details on this clone: The antigen is undetermined.

Generated by immunoSEQ multiplex PCR, the TCRdb table keeps only in-frame clones and is missing some. The table records over 50,000 clones, 85% to 90% of them present only once. CDR1 and CDR2 (germline): SEHNR, FQNEAQ (reference sequence). V was cut by 1 base and J by 5 bases, with 9 bases left in between. CDR3 size: 13 residues. Time point here: week 5, during vaccination. A single vaccine dose contained 300 ug of mutant IDH1 20-mer peptide, and topical imiquimod was used with it. The starting material was PBMCs, obtained from a glioma patient whose treatment included an IDH1 peptide vaccine. The sequence was collected from a woman between 40 and 55 years old with glioma. The J gene is TRBJ2-7, the V gene TRBV7-9, with D possibly being TRBD2 (5 bases). CDR3 protein: CASSLDTADEQYF. CDR3 nucleotides: TGTGCCAGCAGCTTAGATACAGCGGACGAGCAGTACTTC.